These 14 T cell receptor beta chains came from one sample sequenced in a study of tumor-infiltrating lymphocytes in primary liver carcinoma. The researchers obtained blood RNA from unsorted whole blood and also extracted germline DNA. The template, about 540 ng total RNA, yielded TCR beta cDNA made with a constant-region primer. Libraries of TCR beta came from three nested multiplex PCR rounds with slightly modified ARM-PCR. The first two PCR rounds used TRBV1-TRBV30 forward primers with a C-beta reverse primer, about 10 cycles each. From the multiplex PCR reads, TCRdb called clonotypes with MiXCR, one entry per CDR3 protein. The sample has about 180,000 distinct CDR3 sequences, about 60% seen once; the top ten hold 65% to 80%. Input material: peripheral blood. These receptors were obtained from a man aged 35 to 55 with primary liver carcinoma and hepatitis B virus infection.

This chain links TRBV30 with TRBJ1-3; D is possibly TRBD1 (6 bases). The length of the CDR3 is 18 residues. Looked up from germline, CDR1 is GTSNPN and CDR2 is SVGIG (reference sequence). Trimming pared 3 bases from V and 4 bases from J, leaving 25 bases between. This chain's CDR3 is CAWSSINSGTRRGNTIYF. The CDR3 nucleotides read TGTGCCTGGAGCTCGATAAATTCCGGGACACGGCGAGGAAACACCATATATTTT.

A remark on this clonotype: One end of the junction fails to match germline, which may point to a read error. J is TRBJ1-1 and V is TRBV6-5; D remains ambiguous. CDR3 size: 14 residues. Germline V gene sequence: CDR1 MNHEY, CDR2 SVGAGI. This CDR3 reads CTSSFDDSNTEAFF. CDR3 DNA sequence: TGTACCAGCAGTTTCGACGATTCGAACACTGAAGCTTTCTTT.

The chain is built from TRBV6-6 and TRBJ2-7; the match to TRBD2 covers 13 bases. Germline lookup yields CDR1 MNHNY and CDR2 SVGAGI (reference sequence). The J segment lost 3 bases and the V segment lost 2 bases, leaving 1 base of the junction unmatched. CDR3 length equals 15 residues. The CDR3, as DNA: TGTGCCAGCAGTTACGGACTAGCGGGAGACTACGAGCAGTACTTC. It yields the protein CASSYGLAGDYEQYF.

To note about this clonotype: The junction does not match germline at one end; this may be a read error. V gene TRBV11-2 combines with J gene TRBJ2-1, with 14 positions matching TRBD2. This CDR3 has 16 residues. Germline CDR1 SGHAT, CDR2 FQNNGV. The CDR3 region has the DNA TGTACCAGCAGCTACTCTTCGACTAGCGGGAGGGAAGGCGGGTTCTTC. It codes for CTSSYSSTSGREGGFF.

Notes on this clonotype: This may be a read error: a much more frequent sequence differs by one nucleotide. This rearrangement joins TRBV29-1 to TRBJ1-1; the match to TRBD1 covers 8 bases. The germline gives CDR1 SQVTM, CDR2 ANQGSEA. V dropped 4 bases and J dropped 4; count of bases not matched to a gene: 8. The length of the CDR3 is 14 residues. For the CDR3, the DNA is TGCAGCGTTGTAGGGCAGGGGGCGCGCACTGAAGCTTTCTTT. As protein: CSVVGQGARTEAFF.

This clonotype was seen a few times. The chain carries TRBV6-2 or TRBV6-3 and TRBJ1-1; tentatively, D is TRBD1 (6 bases). This CDR3 region has 13 residues. CDR1 and CDR2 (germline): MNHEY, SVGEGT. Trimming took 7 bases from V and 6 from J, leaving 15 bases between them. The CDR3 sequence: CASTPDSSSEAFF. The CDR3 coding sequence is TGTGCCAGCACCCCGGACAGTTCTTCTGAAGCTTTCTTT.

The sample holds a few counts of this clonotype. The V and J genes are TRBV6-4 and TRBJ1-1; D gene ambiguous. Trimming shortened V by 4 bases and J by 0 bases, and 6 bases separated the two germline ends. Germline CDR1 MRHNA, CDR2 SNTAGT. This CDR3 contains 13 residues. The CDR3 loop is CASSVTMNTEAFF. The CDR3 nucleotides read TGTGCCAGCAGTGTAACTATGAACACTGAAGCTTTCTTT.

V usage is TRBV11-2 and J usage is TRBJ1-4; D gene ambiguous. The CDR3 covers 15 residues. Trimming removed 1 base at V and 5 bases at J, with 11 bases between. The V gene's germline CDR1 is SGHAT and CDR2 FQNNGV. CDR3 sequence: CASSLGAAVNEKLFF. The CDR3 coding sequence is TGTGCCAGCAGCTTAGGGGCCGCCGTGAATGAAAAACTGTTTTTT.

In regard to this clonotype: Mismatch with germline at one junction end may stem from a read error. As DNA, the CDR3 is TGTGCCAGCAACTGGGGGGCGAACAATGAACAGTTCTTC. Its protein is CASNWGANNEQFF. The V and J genes are TRBV6-6 and TRBJ2-1, with D perhaps given as TRBD1 or TRBD2 (6 bases each). Germline values: CDR1 MNHNY, CDR2 SVGAGI (reference sequence). This CDR3 contains 13 residues.

This clonotype was counted ten times or more. The chain links TRBV11-2 to TRBJ1-1; D perhaps matches TRBD1 (5 bases). The CDR3 contains 15 residues. Germline-derived CDR1 and CDR2 are SGHAT and FQNNGV. V was clipped by 1 base and J by 5 bases, with 14 bases between them. In DNA form, the CDR3 reads TGTGCCAGCAGCTTAGTTCCAGGGCAAGGAACTGAAGCTTTCTTT. Residues: CASSLVPGQGTEAFF.

V and J are TRBV14 and TRBJ2-1, with 13 bases matching TRBD2. The J segment lost 8 bases and the V segment lost 4 bases, leaving 14 bases of the junction unmatched. CDR1 and CDR2 (germline): SGHDN, FVKESK. The CDR3 extends over 18 amino acids. This chain's CDR3 is CASSPGLAGDLFSDEQFF. Here the CDR3 DNA reads TGTGCCAGCAGCCCCGGACTAGCGGGAGATCTTTTTAGCGATGAGCAGTTCTTC.

This clonotype was counted a few times. A clone one base away is much larger, so this may be a read error. Because the CDR3 is missing its conserved closing phenylalanine or tryptophan, this is likely a read error. This chain links TRBV11-2 with TRBJ2-7, with 7 bases matching TRBD2. Losses at the gene ends were 5 bases for V and 6 bases for J; bases not matched to a gene: 10. Per the germline V gene, CDR1 is SGHAT and CDR2 is FQNNGV. The CDR3 totals 14 residues. This CDR3 reads CASSRTSGTVEQYL. In DNA, the CDR3 is TGTGCCAGCAGCCGAACGAGCGGGACGGTCGAGCAGTACCTC.

The chain has TRBV6-5 and TRBJ2-5; D may match TRBD1 or TRBD2 (5 bases each). Germline V gene sequence: CDR1 MNHEY, CDR2 SVGAGI. V was shortened by 1 base and J by 5 bases, with 26 bases between the two germline ends. CDR3 length equals 19 residues. The DNA for the CDR3 is TGTGCCAGCAGTTACTTTCCCCCTGGGACCCCTGGTAGTGGGGAGACCCAGTACTTC. The encoded protein is CASSYFPPGTPGSGETQYF.

In its sample, this clonotype was seen many times. V and J are TRBV11-2 and TRBJ1-6; no firm D call. Trimming removed 3 bases at V and 10 bases at J, with 10 bases between. Germline V CDR1 and CDR2: SGHAT, FQNNGV. This CDR3 comprises 13 residues. The CDR3 DNA reads as TGTGCCAGCAGCTTCGACCTGGGATCACCCCTCCACTTT. The encoded protein is CASSFDLGSPLHF.